The 25 T cell receptor beta chains in this list originate from one sample, sequenced in a study of cytomegalovirus exposure and HLA in healthy donors (dated by TCRdb to 2016 to 2017). Library prep was done by the immunoSEQ multiplex PCR assay. The multiplex PCR relied on a mix of 60 forward primers for TCR Vbeta segments and 13 reverse primers for TCR Jbeta segments. The immuneACCESS repertoire file appears here via TCRdb, limited to in-frame rearrangements. These files lack a portion of the clones; in checked studies, under half of the deficit traces to unresolved V genes, and the cause of the others is not known. Across this sample there are about 280,000 clones, with over 85% seen only once. The ten largest make up approximately 2.2% of the sample. Sequencing input: PBMCs. The receptors shown here come from a woman under 30 in good health and CMV-seronegative.

The rearrangement links TRBV19 to TRBJ1-1, with a tentative D call TRBD1 (5 bases). The CDR3 covers 15 residues. Trimming left V 6 bases short and J 8 bases short, with 22 bases between. The germline CDR1 and CDR2 sequences are LNHDA and SQIVND (reference sequence). The CDR3 is CASSHLGGGMGEAFF. As DNA, the CDR3 is TGTGCCAGTAGCCACCTCGGGGGGGGGATGGGAGAAGCTTTCTTT.

This clone occurred a few times. The CDR3 DNA sequence: TGCGCCAGCAGCAACACGGGTCGTGGGCCCCAGCATTTT. Amino acids: CASSNTGRGPQHF. This sequence joins TRBV23-1 and TRBJ1-5, with D unresolved. TRBV23-1 counts as an open reading frame of uncertain function. With 6 bases removed from V and 9 bases from J, the gap between germline ends came to 15 bases. This CDR3 has 13 amino acids.

This rearrangement joins TRBV4-1 to TRBJ1-2; D not resolved. Deletions cut 0 bases from V and 2 bases from J, with 7 bases between. The CDR3 is made up of 14 amino acids. Germline values: CDR1 MGHRA, CDR2 YSYEKL. In DNA form, the CDR3 reads TGCGCCAGCAGCCAAGATTCCGGGAACTATGGCTACACCTTC. It codes for CASSQDSGNYGYTF.

V usage is TRBV18 and J usage is TRBJ1-6, with D uncertain. This CDR3 has 17 residues. V was cut by 3 bases and J by 2 bases, with 14 bases left in between. Germline V CDR1 and CDR2: KGHSH, LQKENI. This CDR3 is CASSPTRRGPYNSPLHF. CDR3 sequence (DNA): TGTGCCAGCTCACCGACCCGGAGAGGGCCCTATAATTCACCCCTCCACTTT. Combining the CDR3 with reference TRBV18 and TRBJ1-6 gives the whole variable domain NAGVMQNPRHLVRRRGQEARLRCSPMKGHSHVYWYRQLPEEGLKFMVYLQKENIIDESGMPKERFSAEFPKEGPSILRIQQVVRGDSAAYFCASSPTRRGPYNSPLHFGNGTRLTVT.

This clone has a single count. Its ends do not fully match the called genes, so a read error is possible. For the CDR3, the DNA is TGTTCCAGCAGCTTAGGTTCAGGTAGCAATCAGCCCCAGCATTTT. This encodes CSSSLGSGSNQPQHF. This sequence joins TRBV7-9 and TRBJ1-5; the D is unclear. This CDR3 has 15 amino acids. Germline-derived CDR1 and CDR2 are SEHNR and FQNEAQ (reference sequence).

The J gene is TRBJ1-1, the V gene TRBV4-1, with D possibly matching TRBD1 (6 bases). This CDR3 comprises 17 residues. The germline gives CDR1 MGHRA, CDR2 YSYEKL. The germline V and J ends were trimmed by 8 bases and 6 bases, with 28 bases remaining between them. The DNA of the CDR3 is TGCGCCAGCGGGGTCTGGGTTACAGGGTTGACCTTTCCTGAAGCTTTCTTT. It yields the protein CASGVWVTGLTFPEAFF.

In this sample, this clone turned up once. The V gene is TRBV5-1, the J gene TRBJ1-2; D uncertain. Per the germline V gene, CDR1 is SGHRS and CDR2 is YFSETQ. The CDR3 length is 12 residues. V lost 6 bases and J lost 3, with 9 bases in between. CDR3 region: CASTGDYYGYTF. In nucleotides, the CDR3 is TGCGCCAGCACCGGTGATTACTATGGCTACACCTTC.

The chain combines TRBV2 with TRBJ2-7; possible D gene TRBD1, 6 bases. Between the trimmed V and J ends, which lost 4 bases and 2 bases, there was a span of 12 bases. Germline V gives CDR1 SNHLY, CDR2 FYNNEI. This CDR3 comprises 14 residues. CDR3 nucleotide sequence: TGTGCCAGCAGTGGTCAGGGGTTCACCTACGAGCAGTACTTC. Amino acids: CASSGQGFTYEQYF.

This chain links TRBV27 with TRBJ2-1, with 7 bases that match TRBD1. The CDR3 extends over 13 amino acids. CDR1 and CDR2 from the germline V gene are MNHEY and SMNVEV (reference sequence). V lost 7 bases to trimming and J lost 6 bases; unmatched junction nucleotides: 6. The CDR3 bases are TGTGCCAGCACGACAGGGTTAGGCAATGAGCAGTTCTTC. This translates into CASTTGLGNEQFF.

This chain joins TRBV4-2 and TRBJ1-5; D unclear. This CDR3 has 14 amino acids. Trimming cost V 0 bases and J 1 base, with 4 bases left between them. CDR1 is LGHNA, CDR2 YNFKEQ, per germline. The CDR3 DNA is TGTGCCAGCAGCCAAGATGAGAGCAATCAGCCCCAGCATTTT. Its translation is CASSQDESNQPQHF.

J is TRBJ1-5 and V is TRBV19; possible D gene TRBD1, 6 bases. From germline, CDR1 is LNHDA and CDR2 SQIVND (reference sequence). Trimming removed 6 bases from V and 3 bases from J, with 15 bases in between. This CDR3 region has 15 residues. CDR3 amino acids: CASRKNRGANQPQHF. In nucleotides, the CDR3 is TGTGCCAGTAGGAAGAACCGGGGGGCCAATCAGCCCCAGCATTTT.

This rearrangement joins TRBV5-4 to TRBJ2-7, with D possibly TRBD1 on 6 matching bases. CDR3 length: 15 residues. The V gene's germline CDR1 is SGHNT and CDR2 YYREEE (reference sequence). The germline V and J ends were trimmed by 3 bases and 6 bases, with 19 bases remaining between them. CDR3 protein: CASSSPGTPTGEQYF. CDR3 DNA: TGTGCCAGCAGCTCGCCCGGGACACCGACGGGCGAGCAGTACTTC.

The CDR3 DNA follows: TGCGCCAGCAGCGTGCAGGGATCCCAAGAGACCCAGTACTTC. Translation: CASSVQGSQETQYF. This rearrangement joins TRBV5-1 to TRBJ2-5, with a tentative D call TRBD1 (5 bases). The CDR3 length is 14 residues. CDR1 SGHRS and CDR2 YFSETQ come from the germline V gene. Trimming left V 4 bases short and J 1 base short, with 11 bases between.

CDR3 sequence (DNA): TGCGCCAGCAGCAGTGACCGCGCGGGGGGGCTAGAGACCCAGTACTTC. Amino acids: CASSSDRAGGLETQYF. V and J are TRBV10-1 and TRBJ2-5; TRBD2 matches at 9 bases. The CDR3 has 16 amino acids. The germline gives CDR1 WNHNN, CDR2 SYGVQD (reference sequence). The V and J ends lost 6 bases and 4 bases, in that order; junction bases with no gene match: 12.

This sequence joins TRBV19 and TRBJ1-1; 7 positions match TRBD1. Unmatched junction bases numbered 5, after V lost 5 bases and J lost 8 bases. CDR3 size: 12 residues. Germline lookup yields CDR1 LNHDA and CDR2 SQIVND (reference sequence). CDR3 sequence: CASSEGTAEAFF. DNA for the CDR3: TGTGCCAGTAGTGAGGGGACAGCGGAAGCTTTCTTT.

This rearrangement joins TRBV28 to TRBJ2-2, with D possibly TRBD2 on 6 matching bases. Germline V gene sequence: CDR1 MDHEN, CDR2 SYDVKM. Between the trimmed V and J ends, which lost 8 bases and 1 base, there was a span of 17 bases. This CDR3 has 16 residues. CDR3 nucleotide sequence: TGTGCCAGCTCTTACCCCCAGGGAGGGAACACCGGGGAGCTGTTTTTT. Encoded protein: CASSYPQGGNTGELFF.

This chain connects TRBV2 to TRBJ2-3; 7 positions agree with TRBD2. Trimming at V came to 4 bases and at J to 2 bases, leaving 6 bases not matched to a gene. Germline assignment: CDR1 SNHLY and CDR2 FYNNEI. CDR3 size: 15 residues. The CDR3 nucleotides read TGTGCCAGCAGTGGTGCGGGGGTTTTCACAGATACGCAGTATTTT. This sequence encodes CASSGAGVFTDTQYF.

The chain joins TRBV7-9 to TRBJ2-7; 7 bases match TRBD1. The V gene end was trimmed by 5 bases and the J gene end by 0 bases; junction bases not matched to a gene: 4. CDR1 is SEHNR and CDR2 is FQNEAQ in the germline V gene (reference sequence). This CDR3 comprises 14 residues. In DNA form, the CDR3 reads TGTGCCAGCAGCATCCGGGACAGCTCCTACGAGCAGTACTTC. This codes for CASSIRDSSYEQYF.

This clone came up a few times. The chain is built from TRBV19 and TRBJ1-2; D not certain. The CDR3 spans 15 residues. Trimming removed 3 bases at V and 4 bases at J, with 15 bases between. CDR1 is LNHDA and CDR2 is SQIVND in the germline V gene (reference sequence). In nucleotides, the CDR3 is TGTGCCAGTAGTATCGGCGAGGGCCCGATCTATGGCTACACCTTC. The encoded protein is CASSIGEGPIYGYTF.

This chain joins TRBV27 and TRBJ2-5; 10 nucleotides align to TRBD2. The end of the DNA fits TRBJ2-7 better, so the J call may be wrong. The CDR3 loop spans 14 amino acids. The germline gives CDR1 MNHEY, CDR2 SMNVEV (reference sequence). The chain's CDR3 is CASSRSGGPYEQYF. The CDR3 bases are TGTGCCAGCAGCCGTAGCGGGGGGCCCTACGAGCAGTACTTC.

This sequence joins TRBV7-8 and TRBJ1-2; D ambiguous. The V gene's germline CDR1 is SGHVS and CDR2 FQNEAQ. V was shortened by 0 bases and J by 6 bases, with 11 bases between the two germline ends. This CDR3 contains 14 residues. The CDR3 protein is CASSLAEVSDGYTF. As DNA, the CDR3 is TGTGCCAGCAGCTTAGCGGAGGTATCAGATGGCTACACCTTC.

About this clone: The sample carries other DNA sequences with the same CDR3. This chain links TRBV5-1 with TRBJ1-2; no reliable D call. Germline loops: CDR1 SGHRS, CDR2 YFSETQ. The CDR3 is made up of 13 amino acids. The ends were cut back, 0 bases at V and 2 bases at J, with 5 bases in the middle. CDR3 protein: CASSLAQNYGYTF. The CDR3 region has the DNA TGCGCCAGCAGCTTGGCCCAAAACTATGGCTACACCTTC.

The chain links TRBV14 to TRBJ2-5; D is perhaps TRBD2 (6 bases). Germline V gene lookup returns CDR1 SGHDN and CDR2 FVKESK. The V and J ends lost 7 bases and 2 bases respectively, with 17 bases between them. CDR3 size: 15 residues. The CDR3 nucleotides read TGTGCCAGCAACGAGGGAGGTGCGCATCAAGAGACCCAGTACTTC. Its translation is CASNEGGAHQETQYF.

This chain joins TRBV5-8 and TRBJ1-2, with TRBD1 as a possible D gene (5 bases). The CDR3 totals 13 residues. V was shortened by 5 bases and J by 4 bases, with 12 bases between the two germline ends. Germline lookup yields CDR1 SGHTS and CDR2 YDEGEE. CDR3 nucleotides: TGTGCCAGCAGGACACAGGCGGTCTATGGCTACACCTTC. It specifies CASRTQAVYGYTF.

The chain's CDR3 is CAWSPQGVGHTF. In DNA, the CDR3 is TGTGCCTGGAGCCCACAGGGGGTGGGCCACACCTTC. The chain has TRBV30 and TRBJ1-2; 8 bases map to TRBD1. The CDR3 is 12 amino acids. The V gene end was trimmed by 3 bases and the J gene end by 12 bases; junction bases not matched to a gene: 9. CDR1 is GTSNPN and CDR2 is SVGIG in the germline V gene (reference sequence).